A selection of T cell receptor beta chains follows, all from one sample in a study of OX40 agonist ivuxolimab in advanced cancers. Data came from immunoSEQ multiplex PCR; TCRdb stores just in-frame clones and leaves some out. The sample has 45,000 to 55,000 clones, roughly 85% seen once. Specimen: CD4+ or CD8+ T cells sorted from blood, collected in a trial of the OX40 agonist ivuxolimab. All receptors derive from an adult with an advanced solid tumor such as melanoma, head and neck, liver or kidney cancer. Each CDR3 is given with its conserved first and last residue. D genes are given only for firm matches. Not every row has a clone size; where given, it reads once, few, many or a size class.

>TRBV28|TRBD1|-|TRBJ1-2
CASSLRTGSGYGYTF
TGTGCCAGCAGTTTACGGACAGGGTCAGGCTATGGCTACACCTTC
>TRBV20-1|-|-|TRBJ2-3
CSAAQADTQYF
TGCAGTGCTGCGCAGGCAGATACGCAGTATTTT
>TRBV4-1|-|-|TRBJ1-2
CASSQESSGLRGYTF
TGCGCCAGCAGCCAAGAATCGTCAGGATTACGAGGCTACACCTTC
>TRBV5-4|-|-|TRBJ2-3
CASSSQQQPYTQYF
TGTGCCAGCAGCAGCCAGCAGCAGCCATATACGCAGTATTTT
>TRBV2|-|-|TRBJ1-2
CASSKRDDYGYTF
TGTGCCAGCAGTAAAAGGGACGACTATGGCTACACCTTC
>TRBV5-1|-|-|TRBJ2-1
CASSPGTYSYNEQFF
TGCGCCAGCAGCCCGGGGACCTACTCCTACAATGAGCAGTTCTTC
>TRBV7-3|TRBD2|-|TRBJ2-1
CASSSIAGVSEQFF
TGTGCCAGCAGTTCTATAGCGGGAGTTAGTGAGCAGTTCTTC
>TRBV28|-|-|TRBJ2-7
CASSLPVKRQYF
TGTGCCAGCAGTTTACCGGTTAAGCGGCAGTACTTC
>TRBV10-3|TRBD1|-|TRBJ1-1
CAISEGAGLGTEAFF
TGTGCCATCAGCGAGGGGGCGGGATTGGGCACTGAAGCTTTCTTT
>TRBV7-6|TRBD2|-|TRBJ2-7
CASSLRAGLAYEQYF
TGTGCCAGCAGCTTGAGAGCGGGACTTGCCTACGAGCAGTACTTC
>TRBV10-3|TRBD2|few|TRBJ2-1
CAISGTSGRRTEQFF
TGTGCCATCAGTGGGACTAGCGGGAGAAGAACTGAGCAGTTCTTC
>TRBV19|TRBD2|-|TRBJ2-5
CASSRTSGETQYF
TGTGCCAGTAGTAGAACTAGCGGAGAGACCCAGTACTTC
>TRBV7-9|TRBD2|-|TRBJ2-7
CASSFTSGAYEQYF
TGTGCCAGCAGCTTCACTAGCGGAGCCTACGAGCAGTACTTC